The following is a T cell receptor beta chain sequence with its context. As yet, its antigen is unknown. Produced via immunoSEQ multiplex PCR; TCRdb's table is partial and in-frame only. The data show 100,000 or so clones, 65% to 90% seen once. The data originate from a study of T cell responses to AZD1222 COVID-19 vaccine. Turning to the study itself: Second doses at about 4 or about 12 weeks were pooled. Study results and caveats: At baseline, just 6 or 7 AZD1222 recipients tested seropositive. Sampling captured repertoires only after the peak T cell response. Spike was spanned by vaccine-associated CD4 TCRs, which were dominant at 160-218 and 743-854.

The CDR3 extends over 14 amino acids. With 4 bases removed from V and 6 bases from J, the gap between germline ends came to 16 bases. Germline V CDR1 and CDR2: SGDLS, YYNGEE. This sample comprised peripheral blood, obtained on day 0 of AZD1222 vaccination. The receptor comes from an adult in good health. The J gene is TRBJ1-2, the V gene TRBV9, with unresolved D. The CDR3 nucleotides are TGTGCCAGCAGCCCATCAGGAGTTCAGCATGGCTACACCTTC. Amino acid sequence: CASSPSGVQHGYTF.